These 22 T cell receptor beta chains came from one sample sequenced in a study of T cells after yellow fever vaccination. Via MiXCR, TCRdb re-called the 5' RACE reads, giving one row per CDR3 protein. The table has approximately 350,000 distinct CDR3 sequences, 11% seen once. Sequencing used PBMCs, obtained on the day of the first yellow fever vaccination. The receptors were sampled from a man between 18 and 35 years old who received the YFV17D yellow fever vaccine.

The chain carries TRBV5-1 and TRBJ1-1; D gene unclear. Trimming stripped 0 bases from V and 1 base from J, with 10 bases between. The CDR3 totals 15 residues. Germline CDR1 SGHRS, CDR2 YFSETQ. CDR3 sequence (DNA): TGCGCCAGCAGCTTGGGCCTCGGAAAGAACACTGAAGCTTTCTTT. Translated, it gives CASSLGLGKNTEAFF. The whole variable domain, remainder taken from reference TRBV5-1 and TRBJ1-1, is KAGVTQTPRYLIKTRGQQVTLSCSPISGHRSVSWYQQTPGQGLQFLFEYFSETQRNKGNFPGRFSGRQFSNSRSEMNVSTLELGDSALYLCASSLGLGKNTEAFFGQGTRLTVV.

The CDR3 sequence: CASSQSAGSSYEQYV. Written as DNA, the CDR3 is TGCGCCAGCAGTCAATCGGCGGGGAGCTCCTACGAGCAGTACGTC. The V and J genes are TRBV23-1 and TRBJ2-7, with D possibly being TRBD2 (6 bases). TRBV23-1 is annotated as an ORF whose role is uncertain. V shed 0 bases and J shed 0 bases, with 9 bases lying between them. This CDR3 has 15 amino acids.

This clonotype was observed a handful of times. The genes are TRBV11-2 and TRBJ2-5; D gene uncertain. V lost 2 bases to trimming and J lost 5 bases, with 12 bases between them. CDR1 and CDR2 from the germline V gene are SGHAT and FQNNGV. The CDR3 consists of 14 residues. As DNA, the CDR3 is TGTGCCAGCAGCTTAAACTCTGCCCGCGAGACCCAGTACTTC. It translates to CASSLNSARETQYF. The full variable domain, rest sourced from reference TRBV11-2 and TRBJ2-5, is EAGVAQSPRYKIIEKRQSVAFWCNPISGHATLYWYQQILGQGPKLLIQFQNNGVVDDSQLPKDRFSAERLKGVDSTLKIQPAKLEDSAVYLCASSLNSARETQYFGPGTRLLVL.

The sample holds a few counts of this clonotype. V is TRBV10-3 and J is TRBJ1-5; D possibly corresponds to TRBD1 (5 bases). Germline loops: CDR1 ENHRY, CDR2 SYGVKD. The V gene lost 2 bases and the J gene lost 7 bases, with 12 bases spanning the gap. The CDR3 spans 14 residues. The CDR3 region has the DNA TGTGCCATCAGTGAGAGGCAGGGCGAGCAGCCCCAGCATTTT. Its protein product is CAISERQGEQPQHF.

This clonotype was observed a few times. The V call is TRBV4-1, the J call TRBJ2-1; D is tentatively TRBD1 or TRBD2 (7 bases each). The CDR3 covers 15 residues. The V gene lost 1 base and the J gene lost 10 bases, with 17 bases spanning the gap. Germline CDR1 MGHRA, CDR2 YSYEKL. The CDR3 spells CASSQVGGSGGEQFF. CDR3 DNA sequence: TGCGCCAGCAGCCAAGTAGGGGGCTCGGGGGGCGAGCAGTTCTTC.

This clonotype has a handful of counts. CDR3 DNA: TGTGCCAGCAGCTCAGGGTTCGGGCAGTACGTC. Protein: CASSSGFGQYV. V and J are TRBV7-9 and TRBJ2-7, with a possible D match to TRBD1 (5 bases). CDR3 length: 11 residues. Germline lookup yields CDR1 SEHNR and CDR2 FQNEAQ (reference sequence). V was shortened by 4 bases and J by 9 bases, with 10 bases between the two germline ends.

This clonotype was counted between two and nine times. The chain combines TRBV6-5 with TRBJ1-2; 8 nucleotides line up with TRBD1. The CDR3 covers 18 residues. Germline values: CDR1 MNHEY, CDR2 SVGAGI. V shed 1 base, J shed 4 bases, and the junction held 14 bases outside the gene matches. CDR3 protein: CASSYLGTGRAVSYGYTF. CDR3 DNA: TGTGCCAGCAGTTACTTAGGGACAGGTCGGGCTGTTAGCTATGGCTACACCTTC.

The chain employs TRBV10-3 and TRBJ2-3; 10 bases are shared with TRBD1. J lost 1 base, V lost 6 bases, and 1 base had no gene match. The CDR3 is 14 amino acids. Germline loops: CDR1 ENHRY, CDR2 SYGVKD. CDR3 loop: CAIRGTGGTDTQYF. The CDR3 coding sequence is TGTGCCATCAGGGGGACAGGGGGCACAGATACGCAGTATTTT.

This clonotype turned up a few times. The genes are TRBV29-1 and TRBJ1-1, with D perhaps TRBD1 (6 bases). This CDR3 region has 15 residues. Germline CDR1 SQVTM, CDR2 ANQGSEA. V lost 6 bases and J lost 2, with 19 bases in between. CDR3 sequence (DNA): TGCAGCGTCCAGGGGAGTCGAGGAGGAAACACTGAAGCTTTCTTT. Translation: CSVQGSRGGNTEAFF.

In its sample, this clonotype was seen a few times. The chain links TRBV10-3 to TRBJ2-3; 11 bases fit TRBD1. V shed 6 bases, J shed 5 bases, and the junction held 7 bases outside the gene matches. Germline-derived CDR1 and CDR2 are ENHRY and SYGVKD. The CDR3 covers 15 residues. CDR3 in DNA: TGTGCCATCAGGGGAGGGACAGGGGGAGAAGATACGCAGTATTTT. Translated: CAIRGGTGGEDTQYF.

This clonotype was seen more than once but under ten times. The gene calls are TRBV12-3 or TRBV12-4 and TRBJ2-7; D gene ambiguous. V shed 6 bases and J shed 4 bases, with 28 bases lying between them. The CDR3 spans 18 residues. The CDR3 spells CASSTLFSVEGLGYEQYF. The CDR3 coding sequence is TGTGCCAGCAGCACTCTCTTTTCAGTTGAAGGCTTAGGGTACGAGCAGTACTTC.

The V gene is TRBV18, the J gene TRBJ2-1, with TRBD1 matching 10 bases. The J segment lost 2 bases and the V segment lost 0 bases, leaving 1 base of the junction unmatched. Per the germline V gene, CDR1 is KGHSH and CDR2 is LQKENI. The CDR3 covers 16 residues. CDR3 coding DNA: TGTGCCAGCTCACCACCGACAGGGGGCCCCTACAATGAGCAGTTCTTC. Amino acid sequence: CASSPPTGGPYNEQFF. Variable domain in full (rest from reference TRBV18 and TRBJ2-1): NAGVMQNPRHLVRRRGQEARLRCSPMKGHSHVYWYRQLPEEGLKFMVYLQKENIIDESGMPKERFSAEFPKEGPSILRIQQVVRGDSAAYFCASSPPTGGPYNEQFFGPGTRLTVL.

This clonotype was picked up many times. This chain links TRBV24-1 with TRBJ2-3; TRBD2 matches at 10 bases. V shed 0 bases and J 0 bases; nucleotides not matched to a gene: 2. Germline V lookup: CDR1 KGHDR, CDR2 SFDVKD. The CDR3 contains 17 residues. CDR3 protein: CATSDLGLAASTDTQYF. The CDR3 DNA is TGTGCCACCAGTGATTTGGGACTAGCGGCCAGCACAGATACGCAGTATTTT.

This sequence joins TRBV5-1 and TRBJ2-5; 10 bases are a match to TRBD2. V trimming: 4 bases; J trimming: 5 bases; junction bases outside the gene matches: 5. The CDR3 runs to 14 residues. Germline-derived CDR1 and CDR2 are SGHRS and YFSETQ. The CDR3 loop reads CASSPGTSVETQYF. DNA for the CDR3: TGCGCCAGCAGCCCCGGGACTAGCGTTGAGACCCAGTACTTC.

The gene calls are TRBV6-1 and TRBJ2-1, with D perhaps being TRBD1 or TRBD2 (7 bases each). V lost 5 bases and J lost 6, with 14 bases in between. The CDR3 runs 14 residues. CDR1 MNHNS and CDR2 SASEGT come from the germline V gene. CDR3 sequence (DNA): TGTGCCAGCAGTCCTACAGGGGAGGGCAATGAGCAGTTCTTC. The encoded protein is CASSPTGEGNEQFF.

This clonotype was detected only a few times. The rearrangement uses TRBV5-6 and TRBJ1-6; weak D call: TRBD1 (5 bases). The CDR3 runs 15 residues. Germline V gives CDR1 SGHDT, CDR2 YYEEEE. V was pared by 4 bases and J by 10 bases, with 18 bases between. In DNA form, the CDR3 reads TGTGCCAGCAGCCCCAGGAGGGGATCAAGGTCACCCCTCCACTTT. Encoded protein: CASSPRRGSRSPLHF.

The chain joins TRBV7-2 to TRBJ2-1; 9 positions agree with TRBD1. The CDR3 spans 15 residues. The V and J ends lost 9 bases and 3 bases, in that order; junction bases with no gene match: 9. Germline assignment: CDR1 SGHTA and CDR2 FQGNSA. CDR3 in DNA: TGTGCCAGTGAGCTTACGGGACAGGGCTACAATGAGCAGTTCTTC. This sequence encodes CASELTGQGYNEQFF. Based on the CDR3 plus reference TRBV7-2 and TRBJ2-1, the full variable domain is GAGVSQSPSNKVTEKGKDVELRCDPISGHTALYWYRQSLGQGLEFLIYFQGNSAPDKSGLPSDRFSAERTGGSVSTLTIQRTQQEDSAVYLCASELTGQGYNEQFFGPGTRLTVL.

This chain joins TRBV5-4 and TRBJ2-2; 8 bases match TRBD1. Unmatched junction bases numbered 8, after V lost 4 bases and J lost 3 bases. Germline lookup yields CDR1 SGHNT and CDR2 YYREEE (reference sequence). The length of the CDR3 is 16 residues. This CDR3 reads CASSQAGTGYTGELFF. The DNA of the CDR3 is TGTGCCAGCAGCCAGGCCGGGACAGGATACACCGGGGAGCTGTTTTTT.

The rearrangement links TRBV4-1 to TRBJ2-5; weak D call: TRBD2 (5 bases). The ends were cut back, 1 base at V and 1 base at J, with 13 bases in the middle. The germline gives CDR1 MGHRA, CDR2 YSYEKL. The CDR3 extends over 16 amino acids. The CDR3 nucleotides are TGCGCCAGCAGCCAAGGCCACAAGCGGCTCCAAGAGACCCAGTACTTC. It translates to CASSQGHKRLQETQYF.

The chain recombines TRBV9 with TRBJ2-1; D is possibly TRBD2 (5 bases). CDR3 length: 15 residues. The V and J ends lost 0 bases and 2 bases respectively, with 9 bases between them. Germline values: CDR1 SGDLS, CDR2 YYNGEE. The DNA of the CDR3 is TGTGCCAGCAGCGTAGGAGGGAGCGCCTACAATGAGCAGTTCTTC. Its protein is CASSVGGSAYNEQFF.

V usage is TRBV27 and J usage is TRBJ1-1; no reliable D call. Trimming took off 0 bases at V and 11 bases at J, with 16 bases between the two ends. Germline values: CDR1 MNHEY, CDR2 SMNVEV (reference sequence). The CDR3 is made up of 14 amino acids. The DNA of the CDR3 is TGTGCCAGCAGTTTATCTCCGGGCCAGACTAGGGCTTTCTTT. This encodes CASSLSPGQTRAFF.

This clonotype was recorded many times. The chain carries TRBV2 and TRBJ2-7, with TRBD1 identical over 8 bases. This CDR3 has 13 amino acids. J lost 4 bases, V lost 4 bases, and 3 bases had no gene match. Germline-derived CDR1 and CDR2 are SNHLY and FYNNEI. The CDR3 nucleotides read TGTGCCAGCAGTGGGGGACAGGAATACGAGCAGTACTTC. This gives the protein CASSGGQEYEQYF.